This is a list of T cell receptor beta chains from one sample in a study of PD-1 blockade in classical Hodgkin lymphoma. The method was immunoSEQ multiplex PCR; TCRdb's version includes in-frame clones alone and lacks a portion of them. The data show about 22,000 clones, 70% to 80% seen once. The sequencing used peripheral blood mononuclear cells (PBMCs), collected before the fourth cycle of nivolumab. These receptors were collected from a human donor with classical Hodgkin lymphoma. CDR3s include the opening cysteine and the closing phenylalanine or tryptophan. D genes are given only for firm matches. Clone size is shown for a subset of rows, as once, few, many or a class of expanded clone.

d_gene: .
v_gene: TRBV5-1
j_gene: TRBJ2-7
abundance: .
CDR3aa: CASSLDGKGEQYF
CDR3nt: TGCGCCAGCAGCTTGGACGGGAAAGGCGAGCAGTACTTC

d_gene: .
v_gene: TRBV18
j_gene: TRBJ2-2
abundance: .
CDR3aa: CASSPQATNTGELFF
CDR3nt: TGTGCCAGCTCACCCCAGGCAACGAACACCGGGGAGCTGTTTTTT

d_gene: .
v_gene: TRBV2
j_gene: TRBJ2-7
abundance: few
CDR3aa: CASNPGLGTYEQYF
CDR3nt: TGTGCCAGCAATCCGGGGTTAGGGACTTACGAGCAGTACTTC

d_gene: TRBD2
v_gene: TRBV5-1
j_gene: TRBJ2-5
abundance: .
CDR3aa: CASSGGDSGSWETQYF
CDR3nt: TGCGCCAGCAGCGGAGGGGATAGCGGGAGTTGGGAGACCCAGTACTTC

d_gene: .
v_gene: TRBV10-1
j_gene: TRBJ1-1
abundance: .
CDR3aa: CASTDGMNTEAFF
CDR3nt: TGCGCCAGCACGGACGGCATGAACACTGAAGCTTTCTTT

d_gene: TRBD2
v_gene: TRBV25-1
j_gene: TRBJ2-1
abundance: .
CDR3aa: CASGQGLAGYNEQFF
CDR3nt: TGTGCCAGCGGACAAGGACTAGCGGGCTACAATGAGCAGTTCTTC

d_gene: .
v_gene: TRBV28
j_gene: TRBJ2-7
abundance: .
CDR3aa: CASSPAPRYEQYF
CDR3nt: TGTGCCAGCAGCCCAGCCCCCCGGTACGAGCAGTACTTC

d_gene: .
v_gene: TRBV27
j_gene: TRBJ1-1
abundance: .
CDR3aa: CASRIGPNTEAFF
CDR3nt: TGTGCCAGCAGAATAGGGCCGAACACTGAAGCTTTCTTT

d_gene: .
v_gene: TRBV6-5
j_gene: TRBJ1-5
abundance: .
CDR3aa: CASRDSPTAYQPQHF
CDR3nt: TGTGCCAGCAGAGACAGCCCGACAGCCTATCAGCCCCAGCATTTT

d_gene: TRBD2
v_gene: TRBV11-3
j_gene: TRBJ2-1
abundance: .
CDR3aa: CASSTDRGVEEQFF
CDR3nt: TGTGCCAGCAGCACGGATCGGGGGGTGGAGGAGCAGTTCTTC

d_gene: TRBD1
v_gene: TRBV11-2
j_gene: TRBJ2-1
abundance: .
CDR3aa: CASSAGTGFGQFF
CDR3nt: TGTGCCAGCAGCGCCGGGACAGGGTTTGGGCAGTTCTTC

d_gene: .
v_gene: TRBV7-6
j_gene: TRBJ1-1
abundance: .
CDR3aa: CASRLQQNTEAFF
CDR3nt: TGTGCCAGCAGACTACAGCAGAACACTGAAGCTTTCTTT

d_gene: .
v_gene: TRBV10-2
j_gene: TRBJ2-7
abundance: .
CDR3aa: CASGRHYTYEQYF
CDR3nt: TGCGCCAGCGGCAGGCACTATACCTACGAGCAGTACTTC

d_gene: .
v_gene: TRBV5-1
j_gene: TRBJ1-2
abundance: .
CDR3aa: CASRGSEFGYTF
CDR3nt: TGCGCCAGCAGAGGCTCGGAATTTGGCTACACCTTC

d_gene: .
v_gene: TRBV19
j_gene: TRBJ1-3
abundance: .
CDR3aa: CASSIARNSGNTIYF
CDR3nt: TGTGCCAGTAGTATAGCACGGAACTCTGGAAACACCATATATTTT

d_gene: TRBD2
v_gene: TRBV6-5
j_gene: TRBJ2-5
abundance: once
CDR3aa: CASSYSASGQETQYF
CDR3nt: TGTGCCAGCAGTTACTCGGCTAGCGGACAAGAGACCCAGTACTTC

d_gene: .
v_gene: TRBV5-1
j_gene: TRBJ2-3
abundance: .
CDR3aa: CASSLQGASTDTQYF
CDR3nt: TGCGCCAGCAGCCTACAGGGTGCTAGCACAGATACGCAGTATTTT

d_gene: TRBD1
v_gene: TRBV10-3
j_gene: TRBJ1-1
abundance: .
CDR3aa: CAISTAGQANTEAFF
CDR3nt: TGTGCCATCAGTACCGCGGGACAGGCGAACACTGAAGCTTTCTTT

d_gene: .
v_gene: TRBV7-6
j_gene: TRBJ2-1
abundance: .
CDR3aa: CASSEHRVAFNEQFF
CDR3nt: TGTGCCAGCAGCGAACACAGGGTGGCGTTCAATGAGCAGTTCTTC

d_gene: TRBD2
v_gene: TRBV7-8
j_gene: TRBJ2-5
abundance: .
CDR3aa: CASSLSALAGGRAETQYF
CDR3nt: TGTGCCAGCAGCTTGAGTGCGTTAGCGGGAGGGAGGGCGGAGACCCAGTACTTC

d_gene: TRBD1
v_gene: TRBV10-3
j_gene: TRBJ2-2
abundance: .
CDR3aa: CAIRGTGGASTGELFF
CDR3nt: TGTGCCATCAGGGGCACAGGGGGCGCTTCCACCGGGGAGCTGTTTTTT

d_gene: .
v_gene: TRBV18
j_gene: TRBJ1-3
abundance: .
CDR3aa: CASSLGPGSGNTIYF
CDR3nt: TGTGCCAGCTCACTGGGACCGGGGTCTGGAAACACCATATATTTT

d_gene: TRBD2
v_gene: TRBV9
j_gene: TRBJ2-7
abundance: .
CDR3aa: CASSVDSGRTSVHEQYF
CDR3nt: TGTGCCAGCAGCGTAGACTCGGGGCGGACTAGCGTCCACGAGCAGTACTTC

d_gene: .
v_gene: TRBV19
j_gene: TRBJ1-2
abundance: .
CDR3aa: CASSIKRGNYGYTF
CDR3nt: TGTGCCAGTAGTATCAAGAGGGGTAACTATGGCTACACCTTC

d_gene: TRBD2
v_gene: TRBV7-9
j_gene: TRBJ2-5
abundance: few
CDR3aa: CASIPGGSSETQYF
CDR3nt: TGTGCCAGCATTCCGGGAGGGTCTTCAGAGACCCAGTACTTC

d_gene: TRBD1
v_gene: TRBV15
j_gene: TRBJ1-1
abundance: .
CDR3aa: CATSRDYTGGMNTEAFF
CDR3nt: TGTGCCACCAGCAGAGATTATACAGGGGGCATGAACACTGAAGCTTTCTTT

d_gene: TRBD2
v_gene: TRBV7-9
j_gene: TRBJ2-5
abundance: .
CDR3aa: CASSSNSGRAPSETQYF
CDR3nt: TGTGCCAGCAGTTCCAATAGCGGGAGGGCCCCTTCGGAGACCCAGTACTTC

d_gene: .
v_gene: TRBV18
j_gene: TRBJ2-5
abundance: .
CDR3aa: CASSPGRKQETQYF
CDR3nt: TGTGCCAGCTCACCGGGGCGGAAACAAGAGACCCAGTACTTC

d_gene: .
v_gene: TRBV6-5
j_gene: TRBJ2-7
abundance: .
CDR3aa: CASSYSKRGLTYEQYF
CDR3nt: TGTGCCAGCAGTTACTCGAAACGGGGTTTAACCTACGAGCAGTACTTC

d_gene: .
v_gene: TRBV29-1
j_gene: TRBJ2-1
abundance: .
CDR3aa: CSVEDSGNEQFF
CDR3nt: TGCAGCGTTGAAGATAGTGGGAATGAGCAGTTCTTC

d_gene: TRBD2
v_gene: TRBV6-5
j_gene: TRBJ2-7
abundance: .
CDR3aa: CASSTSGLEQYF
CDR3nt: TGTGCCAGCTCTACTAGCGGCCTCGAGCAGTACTTC

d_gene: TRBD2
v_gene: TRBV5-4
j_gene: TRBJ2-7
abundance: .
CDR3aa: CASSKSSGPRNEQYF
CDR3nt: TGTGCCAGCAGCAAATCTAGCGGACCTAGGAACGAGCAGTACTTC

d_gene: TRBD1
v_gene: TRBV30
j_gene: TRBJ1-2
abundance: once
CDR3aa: CAWRVGTGGTNYGYTF
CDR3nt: TGTGCCTGGAGGGTGGGGACAGGGGGCACGAACTATGGCTACACCTTC

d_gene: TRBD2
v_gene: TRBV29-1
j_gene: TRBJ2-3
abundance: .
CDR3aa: CSVVGSSGKLSPDTQYF
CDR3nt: TGCAGCGTCGTAGGAAGTAGCGGGAAGCTTTCTCCAGATACGCAGTATTTT

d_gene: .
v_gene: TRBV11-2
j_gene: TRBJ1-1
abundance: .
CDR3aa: CASSLDQVNTEAFF
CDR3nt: TGTGCCAGCAGCTTAGATCAGGTGAACACTGAAGCTTTCTTT

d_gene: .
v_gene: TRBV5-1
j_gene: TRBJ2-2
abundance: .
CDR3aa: CASSFGAGPGELFF
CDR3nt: TGCGCCAGCAGCTTCGGAGCGGGTCCCGGGGAGCTGTTTTTT

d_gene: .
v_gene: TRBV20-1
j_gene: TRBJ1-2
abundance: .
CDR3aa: CSARGGYGYTF
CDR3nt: TGCAGTGCTAGAGGGGGGTATGGCTACACCTTC

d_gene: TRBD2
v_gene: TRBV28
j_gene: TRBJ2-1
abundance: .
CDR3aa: CASSFRAGATYNEQFF
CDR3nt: TGTGCCAGCAGTTTTAGAGCGGGAGCGACCTACAATGAGCAGTTCTTC

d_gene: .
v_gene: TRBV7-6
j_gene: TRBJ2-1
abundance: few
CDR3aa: CASSLAPYNEQFF
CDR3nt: TGTGCCAGCAGCTTAGCGCCGTACAATGAGCAGTTCTTC

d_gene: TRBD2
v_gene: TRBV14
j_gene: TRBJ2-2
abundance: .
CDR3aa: CASSRERLAGVIGELFF
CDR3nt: TGTGCCAGCAGCCGAGAAAGACTAGCGGGAGTGATCGGGGAGCTGTTTTTT

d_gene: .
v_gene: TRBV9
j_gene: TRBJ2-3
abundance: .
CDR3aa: CASSVVAGQIADTQYF
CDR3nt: TGTGCCAGCAGCGTAGTAGCGGGACAGATAGCAGATACGCAGTATTTT

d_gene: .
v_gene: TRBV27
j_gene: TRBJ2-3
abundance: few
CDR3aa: CASSLRASEWTDTQYF
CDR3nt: TGTGCCAGCAGTTTACGGGCTAGCGAGTGGACAGATACGCAGTATTTT

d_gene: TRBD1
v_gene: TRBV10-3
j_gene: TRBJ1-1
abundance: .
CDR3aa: CAISETQQGAAEAFF
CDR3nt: TGTGCCATCAGTGAAACGCAGCAGGGGGCCGCTGAAGCTTTCTTT

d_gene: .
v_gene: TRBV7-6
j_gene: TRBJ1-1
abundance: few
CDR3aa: CASTSGLGRKTEAFF
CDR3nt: TGTGCCAGCACCTCCGGTTTGGGCAGGAAGACTGAAGCTTTCTTT

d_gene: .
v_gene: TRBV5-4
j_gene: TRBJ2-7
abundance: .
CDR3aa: CASSSYYEQYF
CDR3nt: TGTGCCAGCAGCTCCTACTACGAGCAGTACTTC

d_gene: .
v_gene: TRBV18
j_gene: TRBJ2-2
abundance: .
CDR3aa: CASSPTTTNTGELFF
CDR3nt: TGTGCCAGCTCACCAACCACCACGAACACCGGGGAGCTGTTTTTT

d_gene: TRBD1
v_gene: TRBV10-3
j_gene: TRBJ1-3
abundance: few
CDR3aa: CATFQTGTGNTIYF
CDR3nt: TGTGCCACCTTCCAGACAGGGACTGGAAACACCATATATTTT

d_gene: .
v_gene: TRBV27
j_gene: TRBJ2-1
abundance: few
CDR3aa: CASSLGRFLWGDNEQFF
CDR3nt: TGTGCCAGCAGTTTAGGAAGGTTTCTGTGGGGAGACAATGAGCAGTTCTTC

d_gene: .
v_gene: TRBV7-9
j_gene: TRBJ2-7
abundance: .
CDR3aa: CASSTARAHLLEQYF
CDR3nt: TGTGCCAGCAGCACCGCGAGGGCACATCTCTTGGAGCAGTACTTC

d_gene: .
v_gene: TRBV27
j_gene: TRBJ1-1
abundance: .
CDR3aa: CASRGNTEAFF
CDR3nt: TGTGCCAGCAGGGGGAACACTGAAGCTTTCTTT